This T cell receptor (beta chain) emerged from a study of response to subunit inactivated influenza vaccine. Study results and caveats: Authors suggested each seasonal influenza vaccination recruits few new T cells.

V lost 1 base and J 5 bases, leaving 12 bases between the germline ends. The germline V gene encodes CDR1 SGHTA and CDR2 FQGNSA. The CDR3 contains 14 residues. The sample holds a few counts of this clonotype. The antigen is unknown. TCRdb recomputed calls from the RT-PCR reads with MiXCR, one row per CDR3 protein. The table includes around 520,000 distinct CDR3 sequences, less than 30% detected once. This clonotype was sampled from a man in his fifties who received an inactivated influenza vaccine. V gene TRBV7-2 combines with J gene TRBJ2-7; D may be TRBD1 (5 bases). The specimen comprised CD4+ T cells sorted from PBMCs, sampled around 5 days after vaccination. The CDR3 DNA follows: TGTGCCAGCAGCTTAGGGTGGCAGGGAAACGAGCAGTACTTC. Protein product: CASSLGWQGNEQYF.